The next 10 T cell receptor beta chains were all read from a single sample in a study of CD8 T cells in ankylosing spondylitis (TCRdb year 2017). Libraries came from 5' RACE. Sequencing was performed on an Illumina HiSeq 2500. TCRdb reprocessing: public reads trimmed at Q25 with fastp, clones called with MiXCR, in-frame beta chains kept. Every CDR3 protein is listed once, alongside the most common genes and DNA of its rows. This sample comprises more than 400,000 distinct CDR3 sequences, 5.3% of them detected only once. The ten largest clonotypes hold approximately 4% of the sample. No antigens are known for them. Results the study describes overall, beyond this receptor: A TCR beta motif of about 8 highly homologous amino acid variants appeared characteristic of blood from ankylosing spondylitis patients.

The sample was blood, either unsorted or a sorted T cell fraction (not recorded which). These receptors all stem from a male donor with ankylosing spondylitis.

Ten or more counts support this clonotype. This chain connects TRBV20-1 to TRBJ2-5; TRBD2 might be the D (6 bases). V lost 5 bases and J 5 bases, leaving 21 bases between the germline ends. The CDR3 is made up of 15 amino acids. Germline values: CDR1 DFQATT, CDR2 SNEGSKA (reference sequence). The CDR3 loop reads CSAHLWTNALETQYF. CDR3 DNA: TGCAGTGCTCATTTATGGACTAACGCCTTGGAGACCCAGTACTTC.

This clonotype was found many times. V is TRBV25-1 and J is TRBJ2-1, with 8 positions matching TRBD1. Germline V gene lookup returns CDR1 MGHDK and CDR2 SYGVNS. The V gene end was trimmed by 6 bases and the J gene end by 2 bases; junction bases not matched to a gene: 6. The CDR3 length is 15 residues. The CDR3 DNA follows: TGTGCCAGCAGCGCCATGGACAGGGCCTACAATGAGCAGTTCTTC. Protein product: CASSAMDRAYNEQFF.

There are many counts of this clonotype. V gene TRBV29-1 combines with J gene TRBJ1-6; TRBD1 might be the D (5 bases). Trimming took off 8 bases at V and 0 bases at J, with 23 bases between the two ends. From germline, CDR1 is SQVTM and CDR2 ANQGSEA. The CDR3 covers 18 residues. The CDR3 DNA sequence: TGCAGCATAATGGGGGGGTGGGACCGGAGCTCCTATAATTCACCCCTCCACTTT. Translating gives CSIMGGWDRSSYNSPLHF.

This clonotype showed up many times. The chain employs TRBV19 and TRBJ2-2; D not certain. From germline, CDR1 is LNHDA and CDR2 SQIVND (reference sequence). The V gene lost 6 bases and the J gene lost 1 base, with 6 bases spanning the gap. The CDR3 has 13 residues. In nucleotides, the CDR3 is TGTGCCAGTAGGGACGGGAACACCGGGGAGCTGTTTTTT. Protein sequence: CASRDGNTGELFF.

This clonotype was seen ten or more times. The gene calls are TRBV6-1 and TRBJ1-2; TRBD1 aligns across 8 bases. J lost 5 bases, V lost 6 bases, and 8 bases had no gene match. Germline loops: CDR1 MNHNS, CDR2 SASEGT. The CDR3 sequence is 14 residues long. The CDR3 here is CASRSVGQGYGYTF. As DNA, the CDR3 is TGTGCCAGCAGAAGCGTAGGACAGGGTTATGGCTACACCTTC.

This clonotype was seen ten or more times. The chain recombines TRBV24-1 with TRBJ2-3; possible D gene TRBD1, 6 bases. The ends were cut back, 0 bases at V and 5 bases at J, with 8 bases in the middle. The CDR3 has 14 residues. Germline CDR1 is KGHDR and CDR2 is SFDVKD. The CDR3 here is CATSDLRGQDTQYF. The CDR3 DNA sequence: TGTGCCACCAGTGATTTGCGGGGACAAGATACGCAGTATTTT.

Ten or more counts support this clonotype. The chain combines TRBV7-9 with TRBJ2-7; no definite D call. Germline V gene lookup returns CDR1 SEHNR and CDR2 FQNEAQ (reference sequence). V lost 5 bases, J lost 2 bases, and 10 bases lay in between. The CDR3 spans 13 residues. This CDR3 reads CASSPAQAYEQYF. In DNA, the CDR3 is TGTGCCAGCAGCCCAGCACAAGCCTACGAGCAGTACTTC.

This clonotype has a count of ten or more. The V call is TRBV20-1, the J call TRBJ2-7; D unclear. This CDR3 is 9 amino acids long. Trimming left V 3 bases short and J 7 bases short, with 4 bases between. Germline lookup yields CDR1 DFQATT and CDR2 SNEGSKA (reference sequence). CDR3 sequence reads: CSASSEQYF. The DNA for the CDR3 is TGCAGTGCTAGTAGTGAGCAGTACTTC.

Many counts were recorded for this clonotype. The chain joins TRBV4-1 to TRBJ2-3; 8 bases line up with TRBD2. The J segment lost 4 bases and the V segment lost 5 bases, leaving 11 bases of the junction unmatched. Germline V gene sequence: CDR1 MGHRA, CDR2 YSYEKL. The CDR3 runs 16 residues. The CDR3: CASSAQKSGGADTQYF. The DNA for the CDR3 is TGCGCCAGCAGCGCACAGAAGAGCGGGGGCGCAGATACGCAGTATTTT.

The chain has TRBV2 and TRBJ2-7, with 15 nucleotides matching TRBD2. The V and J ends lost 4 bases and 1 base, in that order; junction bases with no gene match: 20. The CDR3 sequence is 22 residues long. Germline values: CDR1 SNHLY, CDR2 FYNNEI. CDR3 amino acids: CASSGVLGLAGGPTTLSYEQYF. In DNA, the CDR3 is TGTGCCAGCAGTGGGGTATTGGGACTAGCGGGAGGACCTACAACCCTATCCTACGAGCAGTACTTC.